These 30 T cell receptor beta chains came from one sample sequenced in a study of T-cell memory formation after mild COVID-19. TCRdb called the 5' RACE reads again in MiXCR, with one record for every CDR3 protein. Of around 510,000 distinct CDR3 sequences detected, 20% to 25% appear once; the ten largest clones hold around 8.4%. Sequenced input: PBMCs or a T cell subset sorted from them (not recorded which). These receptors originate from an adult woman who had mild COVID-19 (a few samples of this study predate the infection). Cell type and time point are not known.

The CDR3 sequence: CASSDRDRGRYEQYF. CDR3 sequence (DNA): TGTGCCAGCAGTGACAGGGACAGGGGAAGGTACGAGCAGTACTTC. The chain couples TRBV6-4 to TRBJ2-7; 10 bases are shared with TRBD1. Trimming at V came to 2 bases and at J to 4 bases, leaving 5 bases not matched to a gene. The germline V gene encodes CDR1 MRHNA and CDR2 SNTAGT. The CDR3 loop spans 15 amino acids.

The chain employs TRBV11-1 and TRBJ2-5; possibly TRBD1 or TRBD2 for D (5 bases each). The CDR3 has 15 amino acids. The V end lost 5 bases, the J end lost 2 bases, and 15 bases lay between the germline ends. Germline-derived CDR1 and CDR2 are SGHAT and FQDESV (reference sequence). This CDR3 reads CASSHRDDVQETQYF. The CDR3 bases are TGTGCCAGCAGCCACCGGGACGACGTACAAGAGACCCAGTACTTC.

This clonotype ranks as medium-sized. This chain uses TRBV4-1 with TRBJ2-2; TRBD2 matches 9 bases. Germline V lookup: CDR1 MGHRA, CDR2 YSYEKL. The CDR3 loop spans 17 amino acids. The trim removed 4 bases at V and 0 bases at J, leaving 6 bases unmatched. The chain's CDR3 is CASSLLGLASNTGELFF. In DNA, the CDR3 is TGCGCCAGCAGCCTCCTCGGACTAGCGTCGAACACCGGGGAGCTGTTTTTT.

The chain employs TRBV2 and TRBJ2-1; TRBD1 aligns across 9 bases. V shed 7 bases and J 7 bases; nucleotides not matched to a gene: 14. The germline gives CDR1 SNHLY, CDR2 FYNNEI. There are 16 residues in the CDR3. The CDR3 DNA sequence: TGTGCCAGCACACCACCCCGGGACAGGGCGGGTAATGAGCAGTTCTTC. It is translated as CASTPPRDRAGNEQFF.

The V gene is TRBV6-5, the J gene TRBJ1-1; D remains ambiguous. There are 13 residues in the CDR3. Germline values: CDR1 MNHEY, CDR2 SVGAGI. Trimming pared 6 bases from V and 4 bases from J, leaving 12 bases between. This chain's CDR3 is CASRERLVTEAFF. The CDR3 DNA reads TGTGCCAGCAGGGAAAGACTTGTCACTGAAGCTTTCTTT.

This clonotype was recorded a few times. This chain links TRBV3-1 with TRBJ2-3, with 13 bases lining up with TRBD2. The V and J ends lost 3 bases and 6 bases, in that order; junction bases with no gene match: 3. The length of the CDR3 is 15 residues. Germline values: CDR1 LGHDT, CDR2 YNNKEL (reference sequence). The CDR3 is CASSQTSGRSDTQYF. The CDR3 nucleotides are TGTGCCAGCAGCCAGACTAGCGGGAGGTCTGATACGCAGTATTTT.

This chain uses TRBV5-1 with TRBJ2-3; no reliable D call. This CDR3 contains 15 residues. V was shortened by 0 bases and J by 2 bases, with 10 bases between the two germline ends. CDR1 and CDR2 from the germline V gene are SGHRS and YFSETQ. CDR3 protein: CASSLASPPTDTQYF. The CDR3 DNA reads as TGCGCCAGCAGCTTGGCCAGTCCTCCCACAGATACGCAGTATTTT.

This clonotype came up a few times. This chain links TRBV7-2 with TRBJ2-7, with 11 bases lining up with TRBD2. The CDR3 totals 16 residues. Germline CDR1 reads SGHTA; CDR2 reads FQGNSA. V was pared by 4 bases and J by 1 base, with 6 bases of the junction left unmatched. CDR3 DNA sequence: TGTGCCAGCAGCTATCCGACTAGCGGGACATCCTACGAGCAGTACTTC. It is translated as CASSYPTSGTSYEQYF.

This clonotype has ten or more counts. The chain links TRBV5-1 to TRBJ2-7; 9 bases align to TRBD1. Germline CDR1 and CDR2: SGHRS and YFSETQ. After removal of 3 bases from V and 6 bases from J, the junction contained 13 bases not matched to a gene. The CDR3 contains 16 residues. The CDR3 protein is CASSSTGTGYSGEQYF. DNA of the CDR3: TGCGCCAGCAGCTCAACCGGGACAGGGTATTCAGGCGAGCAGTACTTC.

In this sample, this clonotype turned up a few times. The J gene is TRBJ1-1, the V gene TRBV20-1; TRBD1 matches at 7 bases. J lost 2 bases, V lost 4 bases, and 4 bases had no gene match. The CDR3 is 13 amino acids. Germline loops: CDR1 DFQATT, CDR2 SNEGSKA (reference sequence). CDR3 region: CSATGTANTEAFF. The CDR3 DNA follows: TGCAGTGCTACCGGGACAGCTAACACTGAAGCTTTCTTT.

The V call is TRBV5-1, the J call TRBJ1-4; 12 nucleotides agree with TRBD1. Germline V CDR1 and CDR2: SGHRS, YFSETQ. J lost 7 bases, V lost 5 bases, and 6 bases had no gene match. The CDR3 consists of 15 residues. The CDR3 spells CASSSGDRGREKLFF. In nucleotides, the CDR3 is TGCGCCAGCAGTTCCGGGGACAGGGGGCGTGAAAAACTGTTTTTT. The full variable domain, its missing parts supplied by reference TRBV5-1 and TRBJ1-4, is KAGVTQTPRYLIKTRGQQVTLSCSPISGHRSVSWYQQTPGQGLQFLFEYFSETQRNKGNFPGRFSGRQFSNSRSEMNVSTLELGDSALYLCASSSGDRGREKLFFGSGTQLSVL.

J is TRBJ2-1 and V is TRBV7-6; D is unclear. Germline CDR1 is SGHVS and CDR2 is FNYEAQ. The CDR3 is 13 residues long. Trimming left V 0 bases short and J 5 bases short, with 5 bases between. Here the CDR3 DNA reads TGTGCCAGCAGCTTAGCCAACCACAATGAGCAGTTCTTC. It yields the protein CASSLANHNEQFF. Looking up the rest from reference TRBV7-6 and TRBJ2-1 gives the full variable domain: GAGVSQSPRYKVTKRGQDVALRCDPISGHVSLYWYRQALGQGPEFLTYFNYEAQQDKSGLPNDRFSAERPEGSISTLTIQRTEQRDSAMYRCASSLANHNEQFFGPGTRLTVL.

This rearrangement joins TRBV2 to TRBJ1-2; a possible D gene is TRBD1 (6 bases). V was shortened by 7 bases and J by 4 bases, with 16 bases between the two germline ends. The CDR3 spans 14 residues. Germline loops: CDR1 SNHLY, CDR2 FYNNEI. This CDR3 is CASNLEAGAYGYTF. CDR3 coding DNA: TGTGCCAGCAACCTCGAGGCAGGGGCCTATGGCTACACCTTC.

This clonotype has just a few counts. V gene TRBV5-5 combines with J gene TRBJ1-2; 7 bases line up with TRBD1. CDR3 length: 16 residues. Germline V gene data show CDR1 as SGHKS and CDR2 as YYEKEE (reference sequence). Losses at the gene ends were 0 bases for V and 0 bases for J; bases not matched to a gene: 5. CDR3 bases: TGTGCCAGCAGCTTGGGCCCGGGACAGACTAACTATGGCTACACCTTC. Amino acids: CASSLGPGQTNYGYTF.

The CDR3 region is CASSQGLRSPTEAFF. For the CDR3, the DNA is TGTGCCAGCAGCCAAGGTTTGAGGTCACCCACTGAAGCTTTCTTT. The chain carries TRBV14 and TRBJ1-1; unclear D gene. Trimming pared 1 base from V and 4 bases from J, leaving 13 bases between. CDR1 and CDR2 from the germline V gene are SGHDN and FVKESK. The CDR3 has 15 residues.

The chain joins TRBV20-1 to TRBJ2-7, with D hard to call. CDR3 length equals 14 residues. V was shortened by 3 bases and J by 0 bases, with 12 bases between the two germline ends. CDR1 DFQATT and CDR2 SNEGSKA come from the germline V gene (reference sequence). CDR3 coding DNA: TGCAGTGCTAGTAGTAGAACAGTCTCCTACGAGCAGTACTTC. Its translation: CSASSRTVSYEQYF.

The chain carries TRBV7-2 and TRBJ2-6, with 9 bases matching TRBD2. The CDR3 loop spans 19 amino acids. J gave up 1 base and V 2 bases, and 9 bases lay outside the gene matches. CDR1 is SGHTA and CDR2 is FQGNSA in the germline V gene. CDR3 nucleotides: TGTGCCAGCAGCTTACGCCGACTAGCGGTAATGTCTGGGGCCAACGTCCTGACTTTC. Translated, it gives CASSLRRLAVMSGANVLTF.

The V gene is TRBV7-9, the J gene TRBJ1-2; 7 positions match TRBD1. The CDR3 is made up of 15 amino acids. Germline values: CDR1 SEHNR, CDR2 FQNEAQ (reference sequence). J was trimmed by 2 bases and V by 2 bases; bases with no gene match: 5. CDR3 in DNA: TGTGCCAGCAGCTTATCCGGGACAGTCAACTATGGCTACACCTTC. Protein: CASSLSGTVNYGYTF.

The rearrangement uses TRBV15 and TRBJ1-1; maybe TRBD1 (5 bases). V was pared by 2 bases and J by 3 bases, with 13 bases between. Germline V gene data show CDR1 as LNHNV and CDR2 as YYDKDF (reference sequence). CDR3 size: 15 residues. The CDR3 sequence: CATSRREGRDTEAFF. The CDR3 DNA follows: TGTGCCACCAGCAGACGAGAGGGGAGGGACACTGAAGCTTTCTTT.

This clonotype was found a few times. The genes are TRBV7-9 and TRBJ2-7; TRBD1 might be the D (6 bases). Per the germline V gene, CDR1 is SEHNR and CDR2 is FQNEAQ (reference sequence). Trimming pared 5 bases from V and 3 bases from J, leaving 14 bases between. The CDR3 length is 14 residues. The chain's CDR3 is CASSGGQKVYEQYF. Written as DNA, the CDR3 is TGTGCCAGCAGCGGCGGACAGAAAGTCTACGAGCAGTACTTC.

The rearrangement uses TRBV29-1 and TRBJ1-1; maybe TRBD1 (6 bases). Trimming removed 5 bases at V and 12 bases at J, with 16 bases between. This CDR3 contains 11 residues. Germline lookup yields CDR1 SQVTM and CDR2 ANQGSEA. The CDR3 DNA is TGCAGCGTTTACAGGGATCTGTCGACTTTCTTT. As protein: CSVYRDLSTFF.

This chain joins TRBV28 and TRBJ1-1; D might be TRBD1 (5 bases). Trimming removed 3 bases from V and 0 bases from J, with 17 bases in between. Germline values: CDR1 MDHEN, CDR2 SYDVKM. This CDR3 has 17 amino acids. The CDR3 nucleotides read TGTGCCAGCAGTTTCCCGCCCGAGGGGAGCATGAACACTGAAGCTTTCTTT. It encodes CASSFPPEGSMNTEAFF.

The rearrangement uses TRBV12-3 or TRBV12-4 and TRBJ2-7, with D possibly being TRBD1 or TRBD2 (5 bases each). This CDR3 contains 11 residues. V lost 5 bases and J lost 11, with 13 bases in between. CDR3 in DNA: TGTGCCAGCAGTGACCGGGGCAGGGAGTACTTC. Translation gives CASSDRGREYF.

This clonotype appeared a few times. The CDR3 DNA follows: TGTGCCAGCAGCTTGGGAGGGATCGAGACCCAGTACTTC. This gives the protein CASSLGGIETQYF. The chain has TRBV7-6 and TRBJ2-5; 7 nucleotides line up with TRBD2. Trimming at V came to 3 bases and at J to 5 bases, leaving 3 bases not matched to a gene. The CDR3 sequence is 13 residues long. The V gene's germline CDR1 is SGHVS and CDR2 FNYEAQ.

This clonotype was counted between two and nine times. The CDR3 nucleotides read TGTGCCAGCAGCGACTCCGGGGGTGCGAAGACCCAGTACTTC. The encoded protein is CASSDSGGAKTQYF. The chain combines TRBV5-6 with TRBJ2-5; D might be TRBD2 (6 bases). The CDR3 runs 14 residues. Trimming took 4 bases from V and 6 from J, leaving 16 bases between them. Germline V gene lookup returns CDR1 SGHDT and CDR2 YYEEEE.

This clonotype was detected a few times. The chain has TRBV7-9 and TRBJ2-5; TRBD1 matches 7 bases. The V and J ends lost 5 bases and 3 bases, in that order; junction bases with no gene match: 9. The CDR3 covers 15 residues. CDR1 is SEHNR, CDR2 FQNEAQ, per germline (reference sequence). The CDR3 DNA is TGTGCCAGCAGCCCTGGGGACAGCTTTAAAGAGACCCAGTACTTC. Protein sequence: CASSPGDSFKETQYF.

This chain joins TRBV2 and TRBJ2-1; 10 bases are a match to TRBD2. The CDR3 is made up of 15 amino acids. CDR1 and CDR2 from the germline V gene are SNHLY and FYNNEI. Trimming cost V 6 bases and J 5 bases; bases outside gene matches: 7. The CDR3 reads CASSWVAGGHNEQFF. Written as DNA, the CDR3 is TGTGCCAGCAGCTGGGTAGCGGGAGGTCACAATGAGCAGTTCTTC.

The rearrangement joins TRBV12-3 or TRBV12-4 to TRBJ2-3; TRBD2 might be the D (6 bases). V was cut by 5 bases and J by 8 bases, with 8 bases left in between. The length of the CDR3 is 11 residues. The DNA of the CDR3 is TGTGCCAGCAGTGTGACTAGTACGCAGTATTTT. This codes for CASSVTSTQYF.

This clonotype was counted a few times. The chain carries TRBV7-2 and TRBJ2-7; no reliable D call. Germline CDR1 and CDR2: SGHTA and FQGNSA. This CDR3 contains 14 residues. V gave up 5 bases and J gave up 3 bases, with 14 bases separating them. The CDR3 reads CASSVPGPIYEQYF. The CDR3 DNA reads TGTGCCAGCAGCGTACCGGGCCCCATCTACGAGCAGTACTTC.

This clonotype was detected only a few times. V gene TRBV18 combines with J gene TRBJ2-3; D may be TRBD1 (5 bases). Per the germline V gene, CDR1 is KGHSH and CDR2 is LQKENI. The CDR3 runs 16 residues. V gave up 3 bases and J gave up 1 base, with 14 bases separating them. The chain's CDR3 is CASSPSGLTGTDTQYF. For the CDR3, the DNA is TGTGCCAGCTCACCCTCAGGGTTAACGGGCACAGATACGCAGTATTTT.